A single sample gave rise to the 30 T cell receptor beta chains below, sequenced in a study of T-cell memory formation after mild COVID-19. TCRdb fed the 5' RACE reads into MiXCR, producing one record per CDR3 protein. The repertoire includes 98,000 or so distinct CDR3 sequences, roughly a sixth of them detected once, and around 5.5% sits in the top ten. Sequenced input: PBMCs or a T cell subset sorted from them (not recorded which). These receptors were taken from a man aged 18 to 29 who had mild COVID-19 (a few samples of this study predate the infection). Cell type and time point are not known.

The chain employs TRBV18 and TRBJ2-2, with D uncertain. Germline V gene data show CDR1 as KGHSH and CDR2 as LQKENI. Trimming took off 5 bases at V and 0 bases at J, with 13 bases between the two ends. The CDR3 runs 16 residues. The CDR3 bases are TGTGCCAGCTCAACCGCCGCGTCGGCGAACACCGGGGAGCTGTTTTTT. Protein: CASSTAASANTGELFF.

This clonotype has a count of ten or more. The rearrangement links TRBV5-5 to TRBJ1-1, with TRBD1 as a possible D gene (6 bases). V gave up 4 bases and J gave up 0 bases, with 13 bases separating them. CDR1 and CDR2 (germline): SGHKS, YYEKEE (reference sequence). The CDR3 covers 15 residues. The CDR3 DNA reads TGTGCCAGCAGCAAGGAACAGGGCGTGAACACTGAAGCTTTCTTT. Its translation is CASSKEQGVNTEAFF.

This chain uses TRBV3-1 with TRBJ1-5; a weak D match, TRBD1 (5 bases). The V and J ends lost 4 bases and 4 bases respectively, with 11 bases between them. Germline V gene data show CDR1 as LGHDT and CDR2 as YNNKEL (reference sequence). The CDR3 covers 14 residues. CDR3 DNA: TGTGCCAGCAGCCCCGGCGGGGGAAATCAGCCCCAGCATTTT. Translating gives CASSPGGGNQPQHF.

This clonotype was detected many times. V and J are TRBV5-6 and TRBJ2-2; a weak D match, TRBD1 (5 bases). Germline CDR1 and CDR2: SGHDT and YYEEEE. Trimming left V 3 bases short and J 0 bases short, with 12 bases between. The CDR3 totals 16 residues. CDR3 DNA sequence: TGTGCCAGCAGCTCCTACAGGCTCGCGAACACCGGGGAGCTGTTTTTT. Translating gives CASSSYRLANTGELFF.

This clonotype occurred a few times. The rearrangement uses TRBV3-1 and TRBJ1-1; no definite D call. V lost 2 bases and J 4 bases, leaving 8 bases between the germline ends. Germline V gene sequence: CDR1 LGHDT, CDR2 YNNKEL (reference sequence). The CDR3 totals 13 residues. The CDR3 DNA follows: TGTGCCAGCAGCCAATCACTAGGCACTGAAGCTTTCTTT. Protein product: CASSQSLGTEAFF.

The CDR3 coding sequence is TGCGCCAGCAGCGCGGGACAGGGGAACACCGGGGAGCTGTTTTTT. Its protein is CASSAGQGNTGELFF. The chain couples TRBV5-1 to TRBJ2-2, with TRBD1 matching over 9 bases. From germline, CDR1 is SGHRS and CDR2 YFSETQ. This CDR3 region has 15 residues. J lost 1 base, V lost 4 bases, and 2 bases had no gene match.

There are a few counts of this clonotype. The chain couples TRBV29-1 to TRBJ2-3; D may be TRBD2 (6 bases). Germline values: CDR1 SQVTM, CDR2 ANQGSEA. Trimming took off 2 bases at V and 3 bases at J, with 9 bases between the two ends. The CDR3 is 13 amino acids. The CDR3 protein is CSVEIGGTDTQYF. CDR3 DNA sequence: TGCAGCGTTGAAATCGGGGGTACAGATACGCAGTATTTT.

The rearrangement joins TRBV28 to TRBJ1-2, with no clear D. Per germline, CDR1 MDHEN and CDR2 SYDVKM. CDR3 length equals 12 residues. The V end was cut by 7 bases, the J end by 4 bases, with 10 bases between. For the CDR3, the DNA is TGTGCCAGCACGGGGTCTGGCTATGGCTACACCTTC. Translation: CASTGSGYGYTF.

This clonotype was found many times. The chain combines TRBV20-1 with TRBJ2-5, with TRBD1 as a possible D gene (5 bases). Deletions cut 2 bases from V and 4 bases from J, with 5 bases between. Germline V gene sequence: CDR1 DFQATT, CDR2 SNEGSKA (reference sequence). The CDR3 consists of 11 residues. CDR3 protein: CSARQGETQYF. CDR3 nucleotide sequence: TGCAGTGCTAGACAGGGAGAGACCCAGTACTTC.

This clonotype has a handful of counts. This chain connects TRBV5-6 to TRBJ2-7; possible D gene TRBD1, 5 bases. V gave up 2 bases and J gave up 2 bases, with 26 bases separating them. Germline CDR1 is SGHDT and CDR2 is YYEEEE. The CDR3 is made up of 19 amino acids. CDR3 in DNA: TGTGCCAGCAGCTTTGGGCCCCTTCTCCAGACAGTTTTAACCTACGAGCAGTACTTC. Translation: CASSFGPLLQTVLTYEQYF.

The V call is TRBV11-2, the J call TRBJ2-7; 9 positions match TRBD2. Losses at the gene ends were 3 bases for V and 6 bases for J; bases not matched to a gene: 6. CDR3 length equals 14 residues. Germline V gene data show CDR1 as SGHAT and CDR2 as FQNNGV. DNA for the CDR3: TGTGCCAGCAGCTTGACGGGACTAGCTCCCGAGCAGTACTTC. Its protein is CASSLTGLAPEQYF. The full variable domain, completed using reference TRBV11-2 and TRBJ2-7, is EAGVAQSPRYKIIEKRQSVAFWCNPISGHATLYWYQQILGQGPKLLIQFQNNGVVDDSQLPKDRFSAERLKGVDSTLKIQPAKLEDSAVYLCASSLTGLAPEQYFGPGTRLTVT.

The rearrangement joins TRBV7-2 to TRBJ1-1; TRBD1 is a possible D gene (5 bases). V lost 5 bases, J lost 0 bases, and 10 bases lay in between. This CDR3 spans 14 amino acids. Germline CDR1 SGHTA, CDR2 FQGNSA. The CDR3 coding sequence is TGTGCCAGCAGCCCCCCAGGGATGAACACTGAAGCTTTCTTT. Translation: CASSPPGMNTEAFF.

This clonotype was observed a handful of times. The chain joins TRBV28 to TRBJ2-1, with 7 bases that match TRBD2. CDR1 and CDR2 (germline): MDHEN, SYDVKM. J was trimmed by 3 bases and V by 11 bases; bases with no gene match: 16. This CDR3 spans 16 amino acids. The DNA of the CDR3 is TGTGCCCTCAGTCCCTTTACAGGCGGGGGCTACAATGAGCAGTTCTTC. Its translation is CALSPFTGGGYNEQFF.

The CDR3: CASSLGVSHTTDTQYF. As DNA, the CDR3 is TGTGCCAGCAGCTTAGGGGTTTCGCACACCACAGATACGCAGTATTTT. The chain has TRBV11-3 and TRBJ2-3; D ambiguous. From germline, CDR1 is SGHNT and CDR2 YENEEA. The CDR3 totals 16 residues. V lost 1 base, J lost 2 bases, and 13 bases lay in between.

The V call is TRBV7-2, the J call TRBJ1-2; 8 bases fit TRBD1. Germline V lookup: CDR1 SGHTA, CDR2 FQGNSA. The CDR3 runs 13 residues. V was clipped by 3 bases and J by 6 bases; unmatched bases: 3. The CDR3 here is CASSFPGGDGYTF. The CDR3 DNA reads as TGTGCCAGCAGCTTTCCAGGGGGCGATGGCTACACCTTC.

This clonotype was seen a few times. This chain uses TRBV3-1 with TRBJ2-3; 12 nucleotides match TRBD2. V lost 4 bases to trimming and J lost 3 bases; unmatched junction nucleotides: 5. The CDR3 contains 16 residues. The V gene's germline CDR1 is LGHDT and CDR2 YNNKEL (reference sequence). CDR3 loop: CASSPWTSGMTDTQYF. The CDR3 nucleotides read TGTGCCAGCAGCCCCTGGACTAGCGGGATGACAGATACGCAGTATTTT.

This clonotype has at least ten counts. The CDR3 sequence: CATSGPPSGTDTQYF. The CDR3, as DNA: TGTGCCACCAGTGGCCCCCCATCGGGGACAGATACGCAGTATTTT. The chain employs TRBV24-1 and TRBJ2-3, with D maybe TRBD2 (5 bases). Trimming removed 5 bases at V and 3 bases at J, with 14 bases between. CDR1 is KGHDR, CDR2 SFDVKD, per germline. The CDR3 has 15 residues.

The V and J genes are TRBV4-3 and TRBJ2-1, with D perhaps matching TRBD1 (7 bases). The V gene's germline CDR1 is LGHNA and CDR2 YSLEER. CDR3 length equals 17 residues. The V end was cut by 4 bases, the J end by 5 bases, with 21 bases between. As DNA, the CDR3 is TGCGCCAGCAGCCCCGCCCGGGGAAGGAGGGGGCACAATGAGCAGTTCTTC. This codes for CASSPARGRRGHNEQFF.

This clonotype was detected ten times or more. This rearrangement joins TRBV12-3 or TRBV12-4 to TRBJ2-1; 16 nucleotides agree with TRBD2. V trimming: 4 bases; J trimming: 5 bases; junction bases outside the gene matches: 17. The CDR3 contains 21 residues. The CDR3 coding sequence is TGTGCCAGCAGTTCCCTCCCGGGGGGACTAGCGGGGGGGCGAGTAGACAATGAGCAGTTCTTC. This sequence encodes CASSSLPGGLAGGRVDNEQFF.

This sequence joins TRBV12-3 or TRBV12-4 and TRBJ2-1; D is uncertain. CDR3 length: 11 amino acids. V lost 6 bases and J 8 bases, leaving 8 bases between the germline ends. CDR3 residues: CASRNPHEQFF. Here the CDR3 DNA reads TGTGCCAGCAGAAATCCCCATGAGCAGTTCTTC.

The chain carries TRBV20-1 and TRBJ1-2, with D perhaps matching TRBD1 (5 bases). The V end was cut by 6 bases, the J end by 4 bases, with 18 bases between. The CDR3 runs to 14 residues. The germline gives CDR1 DFQATT, CDR2 SNEGSKA (reference sequence). CDR3 sequence (DNA): TGCAGTGCGAAGCAGTCCGGGGCCTTCTATGGCTACACCTTC. The encoded protein is CSAKQSGAFYGYTF.

V and J are TRBV10-3 and TRBJ2-5; possible D gene TRBD2, 5 bases. The V gene's germline CDR1 is ENHRY and CDR2 SYGVKD. Trimming cost V 10 bases and J 5 bases, with 20 bases left between them. The CDR3 runs 14 residues. The CDR3 spells CATGEVREGETQYF. As DNA, the CDR3 is TGTGCCACCGGAGAGGTACGGGAAGGGGAGACCCAGTACTTC.

The gene calls are TRBV12-3 or TRBV12-4 and TRBJ2-1, with unresolved D. The CDR3 is 13 amino acids. With 5 bases removed from V and 9 bases from J, the gap between germline ends came to 14 bases. The CDR3 sequence: CASSPVDAREQFF. In DNA, the CDR3 is TGTGCCAGCAGTCCGGTCGACGCCCGTGAGCAGTTCTTC.

The table lists this clonotype with many counts. This chain connects TRBV7-2 to TRBJ2-7, with 8 bases matching TRBD1. CDR3 size: 13 residues. J was trimmed by 6 bases and V by 1 base; bases with no gene match: 2. CDR1 is SGHTA and CDR2 is FQGNSA in the germline V gene. CDR3 nucleotide sequence: TGTGCCAGCAGCTTAGGAACAGGGGGCGAGCAGTACGTC. Amino acid sequence: CASSLGTGGEQYV.

In this sample, this clonotype turned up a few times. The rearrangement joins TRBV5-6 to TRBJ1-6, with D perhaps TRBD1 (6 bases). The CDR3 covers 14 residues. The germline gives CDR1 SGHDT, CDR2 YYEEEE. Trimming took 4 bases from V and 7 from J, leaving 12 bases between them. CDR3 in amino acids: CASSLTGLNSPLHF. CDR3 sequence (DNA): TGTGCCAGCAGCCTGACAGGCTTAAATTCACCCCTCCACTTT. Full variable domain (missing parts from reference TRBV5-6 and TRBJ1-6): DAGVTQSPTHLIKTRGQQVTLRCSPKSGHDTVSWYQQALGQGPQFIFQYYEEEERQRGNFPDRFSGHQFPNYSSELNVNALLLGDSALYLCASSLTGLNSPLHFGNGTRLTVT.

This clonotype occurred many times. The chain couples TRBV4-3 to TRBJ2-6; D gene ambiguous. V shed 0 bases and J shed 0 bases, with 12 bases lying between them. Germline lookup yields CDR1 LGHNA and CDR2 YSLEER. This CDR3 spans 18 amino acids. CDR3: CASSQDRAFGSGANVLTF. CDR3 sequence (DNA): TGCGCCAGCAGCCAAGATCGTGCATTCGGCTCTGGGGCCAACGTCCTGACTTTC.

The J gene is TRBJ1-2, the V gene TRBV29-1; D ambiguous. Trimming removed 5 bases from V and 4 bases from J, with 11 bases in between. The CDR3 spans 12 residues. CDR1 and CDR2 (germline): SQVTM, ANQGSEA. CDR3 region: CSVRPSSYGYTF. The CDR3, as DNA: TGCAGCGTTCGTCCCAGCAGCTATGGCTACACCTTC.

The J gene is TRBJ2-5, the V gene TRBV5-1, with D tentatively TRBD1 (6 bases). This CDR3 is built from 13 residues. The germline gives CDR1 SGHRS, CDR2 YFSETQ. V was trimmed by 5 bases and J by 2 bases, leaving 10 bases between them. The CDR3 here is CASRRQEQETQYF. DNA for the CDR3: TGCGCCAGCAGAAGACAGGAGCAAGAGACCCAGTACTTC.

This clonotype was counted only a few times. The junction differs from germline at one of its ends, possibly a read error. The chain employs TRBV15 and TRBJ2-3; 8 bases are a match to TRBD1. Germline CDR1 is LNHNV and CDR2 is YYDKDF (reference sequence). The CDR3 runs 15 residues. CDR3 sequence reads: CATSLTRVGTGTQYF. The CDR3 DNA follows: TGTGCCACCAGCCTGACTCGGGTAGGGACAGGTACGCAGTATTTT. Full variable domain (outside the CDR3, taken from reference TRBV15 and TRBJ2-3): DAMVIQNPRYQVTQFGKPVTLSCSQTLNHNVMYWYQQKSSQAPKLLFHYYDKDFNNEADTPDNFQSRRPNTSFCFLDIRSPGLGDTAMYLCATSLTRVGTGTQYFGPGTRLTVL.

This clonotype was seen a few times. This chain links TRBV9 with TRBJ2-7; 10 bases line up with TRBD1. This CDR3 comprises 14 residues. Trimming removed 5 bases from V and 5 bases from J; junction bases left unmatched: 7. Germline V gives CDR1 SGDLS, CDR2 YYNGEE. CDR3: CASSRRQGADEQYF. CDR3 nucleotide sequence: TGTGCCAGCAGTCGAAGACAGGGGGCCGACGAGCAGTACTTC.